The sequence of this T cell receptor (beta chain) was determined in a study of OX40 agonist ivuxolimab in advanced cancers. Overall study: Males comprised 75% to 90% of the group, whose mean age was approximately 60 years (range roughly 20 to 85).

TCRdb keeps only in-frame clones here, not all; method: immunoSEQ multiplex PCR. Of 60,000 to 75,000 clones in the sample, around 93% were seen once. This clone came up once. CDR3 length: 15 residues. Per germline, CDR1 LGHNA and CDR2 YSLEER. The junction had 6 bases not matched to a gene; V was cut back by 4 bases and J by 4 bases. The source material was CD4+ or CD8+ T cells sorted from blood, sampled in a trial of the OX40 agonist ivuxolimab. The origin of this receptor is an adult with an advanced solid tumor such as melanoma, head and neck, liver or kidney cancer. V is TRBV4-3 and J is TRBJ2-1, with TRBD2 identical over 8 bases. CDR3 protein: CASSLDGGGYNEQFF. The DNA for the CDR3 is TGCGCCAGCAGCCTAGACGGCGGGGGGTACAATGAGCAGTTCTTC.